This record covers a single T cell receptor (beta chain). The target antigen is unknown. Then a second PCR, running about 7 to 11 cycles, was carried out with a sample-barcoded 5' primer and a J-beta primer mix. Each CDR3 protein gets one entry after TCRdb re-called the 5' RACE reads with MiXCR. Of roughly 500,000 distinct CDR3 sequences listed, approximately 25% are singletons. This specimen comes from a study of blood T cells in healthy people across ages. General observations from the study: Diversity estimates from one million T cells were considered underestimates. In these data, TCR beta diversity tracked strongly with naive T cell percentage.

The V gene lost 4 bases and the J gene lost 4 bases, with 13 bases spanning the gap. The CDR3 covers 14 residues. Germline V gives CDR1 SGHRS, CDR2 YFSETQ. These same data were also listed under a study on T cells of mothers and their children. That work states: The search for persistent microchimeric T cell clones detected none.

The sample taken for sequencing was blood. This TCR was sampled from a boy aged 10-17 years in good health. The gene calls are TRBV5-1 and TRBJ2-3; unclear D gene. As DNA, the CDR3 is TGCGCCAGCAGCCCGGGTCCTCTTCCAGATACGCAGTATTTT. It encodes CASSPGPLPDTQYF.